The 14 T cell receptor beta chains given below trace back to one sample, sequenced in a study of shared clonotypes between healthy human individuals. Clones were sequenced by immunoSEQ multiplex PCR, and TCRdb holds only the in-frame ones, with some missing. The data show approximately 2.4 million clones, 90% to 97% seen once. The sequencing input was naive CD4+ T cells sorted from blood. Subset indicated: CD45RA+ positively selected. The receptors were sampled from a man in his late teens or twenties in good health.

This clone occurred once. The same CDR3 can be traced to other DNA sequences in this sample. V is TRBV6-5 and J is TRBJ1-1; D remains unclear. Per germline, CDR1 MNHEY and CDR2 SVGAGI. V shed 2 bases and J shed 1 base, with 5 bases lying between them. The CDR3 covers 13 residues. CDR3 in DNA: TGTGCCAGCAGTTACGCGGGGAACACTGAAGCTTTCTTT. Amino acids: CASSYAGNTEAFF.

This sequence joins TRBV11-2 and TRBJ2-5; no reliable D call. V lost 1 base and J 7 bases, leaving 7 bases between the germline ends. The CDR3 has 12 residues. CDR1 SGHAT and CDR2 FQNNGV come from the germline V gene. Here the CDR3 reads CASSLVGATQYF. The CDR3, as DNA: TGTGCCAGCAGCTTAGTAGGAGCGACCCAGTACTTC.

J is TRBJ1-1 and V is TRBV7-2; tentative D call: TRBD1 (5 bases). CDR1 is SGHTA and CDR2 is FQGNSA in the germline V gene. CDR3 length equals 16 residues. Trimming took off 5 bases at V and 1 base at J, with 17 bases between the two ends. CDR3: CASSPHLTGRNTEAFF. For the CDR3, the DNA is TGTGCCAGCAGCCCTCATTTAACAGGAAGGAACACTGAAGCTTTCTTT.

Comment on this clone: This CDR3 is also generated by other DNA sequences in the sample. V usage is TRBV28 and J usage is TRBJ1-2; a possible D gene is TRBD1 (5 bases). Germline V gene sequence: CDR1 MDHEN, CDR2 SYDVKM. This CDR3 is built from 14 residues. V was pared by 2 bases and J by 0 bases, with 7 bases between. CDR3 sequence reads: CASSLGGANYGYTF. CDR3 DNA: TGTGCCAGCAGTTTAGGGGGGGCTAACTATGGCTACACCTTC.

The chain carries TRBV28 and TRBJ2-2; D may be TRBD1 or TRBD2 (5 bases each). Germline-derived CDR1 and CDR2 are MDHEN and SYDVKM. V lost 5 bases, J lost 2 bases, and 15 bases lay in between. The CDR3 is 16 amino acids. CDR3 in DNA: TGTGCCAGCAGTACCGGGACCCAACCCAACACCGGGGAGCTGTTTTTT. Translated, it gives CASSTGTQPNTGELFF.

The gene calls are TRBV5-5 and TRBJ2-3; D is perhaps TRBD2 (6 bases). The V end was cut by 1 base, the J end by 0 bases, with 12 bases between. The CDR3 extends over 16 amino acids. Germline CDR1 and CDR2: SGHKS and YYEKEE (reference sequence). CDR3 sequence: CASSLLFSGSTDTQYF. The CDR3 DNA sequence: TGTGCCAGCAGCTTGCTATTTAGCGGAAGCACAGATACGCAGTATTTT.

The rearrangement joins TRBV7-8 to TRBJ1-2; D gene ambiguous. CDR1 and CDR2 from the germline V gene are SGHVS and FQNEAQ. CDR3 length: 15 amino acids. V was clipped by 5 bases and J by 6 bases, with 19 bases between them. The CDR3 DNA reads as TGTGCCAGCAGCCCGTCTTTCGGGATAACAAATGGCTACACCTTC. Protein product: CASSPSFGITNGYTF. Full variable domain (missing parts from reference TRBV7-8 and TRBJ1-2): GAGVSQSPRYKVAKRGQDVALRCDPISGHVSLFWYQQALGQGPEFLTYFQNEAQLDKSGLPSDRFFAERPEGSVSTLKIQRTQQEDSAVYLCASSPSFGITNGYTFGSGTRLTVV.

Comment on this clone: Additional DNA sequences in this sample encode the identical CDR3. This chain connects TRBV7-2 to TRBJ1-5; D not resolved. Trimming cost V 3 bases and J 3 bases, with 9 bases left between them. The CDR3 totals 14 residues. Germline lookup yields CDR1 SGHTA and CDR2 FQGNSA. The CDR3: CASSLEALNQPQHF. DNA of the CDR3: TGTGCCAGCAGCTTGGAAGCACTCAATCAGCCCCAGCATTTT.

V is TRBV4-1 and J is TRBJ2-1; D may be TRBD2 (5 bases). This CDR3 comprises 17 residues. Per germline, CDR1 MGHRA and CDR2 YSYEKL. V lost 0 bases and J lost 1, with 13 bases in between. Written as DNA, the CDR3 is TGCGCCAGCAGCCAAGATGGGAACGGGATATCCTACAATGAGCAGTTCTTC. This sequence encodes CASSQDGNGISYNEQFF.

V usage is TRBV6-1 and J usage is TRBJ2-2; D gene ambiguous. Deletions cut 4 bases from V and 1 base from J, with 10 bases between. Looked up from germline, CDR1 is MNHNS and CDR2 is SASEGT. The CDR3 runs 15 residues. For the CDR3, the DNA is TGTGCCAGCAGTGGAGAACAGATGAACACCGGGGAGCTGTTTTTT. Translated: CASSGEQMNTGELFF.

The table lists this clone with a count of one. The chain links TRBV10-3 to TRBJ2-5; the D gene is possibly TRBD1 (5 bases). The V and J ends lost 6 bases and 7 bases respectively, with 18 bases between them. This CDR3 is built from 14 residues. CDR1 is ENHRY, CDR2 SYGVKD, per germline. Here the CDR3 DNA reads TGTGCCATCAGCCCCAGGGCCCCGACCGGGACCCAGTACTTC. Amino acid sequence: CAISPRAPTGTQYF.

In this sample, this clone turned up once. This chain connects TRBV2 to TRBJ2-5; D not resolved. Trimming pared 6 bases from V and 5 bases from J, leaving 10 bases between. The germline gives CDR1 SNHLY, CDR2 FYNNEI. This CDR3 has 12 amino acids. The CDR3 protein is CASRDDGETQYF. The CDR3 nucleotides are TGTGCCAGCAGAGATGACGGTGAGACCCAGTACTTC.

This clone was counted once. CDR3 in DNA: TGTGCCAGCAGCTTAGATGGTACGGGAGGAGAGGAGCAGTACTTC. As protein: CASSLDGTGGEEQYF. The chain combines TRBV11-2 with TRBJ2-7; 7 bases are shared with TRBD2. V was clipped by 0 bases and J by 7 bases; unmatched bases: 9. The CDR3 contains 15 residues. Per the germline V gene, CDR1 is SGHAT and CDR2 is FQNNGV. Full variable domain (outside the CDR3, taken from reference TRBV11-2 and TRBJ2-7): EAGVAQSPRYKIIEKRQSVAFWCNPISGHATLYWYQQILGQGPKLLIQFQNNGVVDDSQLPKDRFSAERLKGVDSTLKIQPAKLEDSAVYLCASSLDGTGGEEQYFGPGTRLTVT.

CDR3 sequence reads: CASTRKIGQSYEQYF. CDR3 coding DNA: TGTGCCAGCACCCGCAAAATTGGACAGTCCTACGAGCAGTACTTC. The chain links TRBV5-6 to TRBJ2-7, with D maybe TRBD1 (6 bases). The CDR3 sequence is 15 residues long. Germline CDR1 and CDR2: SGHDT and YYEEEE. Trimming removed 6 bases at V and 1 base at J, with 17 bases between.